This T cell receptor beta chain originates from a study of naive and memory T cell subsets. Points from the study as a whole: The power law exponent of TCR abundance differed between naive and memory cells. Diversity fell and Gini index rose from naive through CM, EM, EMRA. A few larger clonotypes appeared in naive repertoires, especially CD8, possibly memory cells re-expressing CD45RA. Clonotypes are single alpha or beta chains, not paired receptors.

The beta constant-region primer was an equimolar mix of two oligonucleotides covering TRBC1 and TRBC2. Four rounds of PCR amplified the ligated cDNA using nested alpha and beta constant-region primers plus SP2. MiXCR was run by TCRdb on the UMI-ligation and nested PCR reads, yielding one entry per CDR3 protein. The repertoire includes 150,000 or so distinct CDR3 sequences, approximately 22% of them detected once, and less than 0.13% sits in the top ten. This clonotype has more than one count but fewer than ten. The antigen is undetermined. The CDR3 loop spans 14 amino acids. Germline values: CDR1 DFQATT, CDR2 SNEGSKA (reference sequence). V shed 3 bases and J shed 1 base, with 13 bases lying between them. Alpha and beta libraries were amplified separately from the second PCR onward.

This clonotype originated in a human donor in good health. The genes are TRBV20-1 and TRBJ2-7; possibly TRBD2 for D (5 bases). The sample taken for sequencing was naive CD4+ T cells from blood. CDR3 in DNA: TGCAGTGCTAGGTCGCGGGCGAATTCCTACGAGCAGTACTTC. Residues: CSARSRANSYEQYF.